The rows below give T cell receptor beta chains drawn from one sample of a study of neurological immune-mediated disorders. Each CDR3 protein gets one entry after TCRdb re-called the 5' RACE reads with MiXCR. The sample holds about 78,000 distinct CDR3 sequences, about 5.2% seen once. The sequenced sample consisted of PBMCs. The receptors were gathered from a woman under 40 with multiple sclerosis. Both conserved end residues are part of each CDR3. A D gene is named only where the DNA matches it firmly. Rows may omit the clone size; those that give it use once, few, many or a size class.

>many|TRBD2|TRBV5-1|TRBJ2-3
TGCGCCAGCAACCGGGGGGACAGCACAGATACGCAGTATTTT
CASNRGDSTDTQYF
>NA|NA|TRBV9|TRBJ2-2
TGTGCCAGCAGCGTGCTAGGGGACAACGGGGAGCTGTTTTTT
CASSVLGDNGELFF
>NA|TRBD1|TRBV27|TRBJ1-2
TGTGCCAGCAGTCCACCCGGGACAGGGGAAGGCTACACCTTC
CASSPPGTGEGYTF
>few|NA|TRBV19|TRBJ1-5
TGTGCCAGTAGTGCATGGGGTAATAGCAATCAGCCCCAGCATTTT
CASSAWGNSNQPQHF
>many|NA|TRBV20-1|TRBJ1-1
TGCAGTGTGGAGGGGATGACTGAAGCTTTCTTT
CSVEGMTEAFF
>many|NA|TRBV13|TRBJ2-1
TGTGCCAGCAGCCAGGGGCGGGGAAACGAGCAGTTCTTC
CASSQGRGNEQFF
>NA|TRBD1|TRBV12-3/TRBV12-4|TRBJ1-5
TGTGCCAGCAGACCGACAGGGGGCCTAAATAAGACCCAGAATTTT
CASRPTGGLNKTQNF
>many|TRBD2|TRBV20-1|TRBJ2-5
TGCAGTGCTAGACCACAGACTAGCATAGGGACCCAGTACTTC
CSARPQTSIGTQYF
>many|NA|TRBV5-1|TRBJ2-2
TGCGCCAGCAGCCTGGGTCTTCCCACCGGGGAGCTGTTTTTT
CASSLGLPTGELFF
>many|TRBD2|TRBV5-1|TRBJ2-1
TGCGCCAGCGGACTAGCGGGGTACAATGAGCAGTTCTTC
CASGLAGYNEQFF
>few|TRBD2|TRBV20-1|TRBJ2-2
TGCAGTGCGCAGCGGGGGGGTAACACCGGGGAGCTGTTTTTT
CSAQRGGNTGELFF
>many|NA|TRBV5-1|TRBJ2-3
TGCGCCAGCAGCTCCGGACAGTTAGATACGCAGTATTTT
CASSSGQLDTQYF
>many|NA|TRBV7-9|TRBJ2-5
TGTGCCAGCAGCTTGACTCACGGGGAGACCCAGTACTTC
CASSLTHGETQYF
>few|NA|TRBV5-6|TRBJ2-1
TGTGCCAGCAGCCCGGTCGGGACTGACAATGAGCAGTTCTTC
CASSPVGTDNEQFF
>NA|NA|TRBV5-1|TRBJ1-2
TGCGACAGCAGCACTGAGGGCTATGGCTACACCTTC
CDSSTEGYGYTF
>many|NA|TRBV10-3|TRBJ1-2
TGTGCCATCGGGACGCCGAAAGTGTATGGTTACACCTTC
CAIGTPKVYGYTF
>NA|TRBD2|TRBV20-1|TRBJ2-1
TGCAGTGCTATTAAGGGACTAGCGGGAGGGAATGAGCAGTTCTTC
CSAIKGLAGGNEQFF
>few|NA|TRBV28|TRBJ1-5
TGTGCCAGCAGACAGAGGGGCTTGGGGAATCAGCCCCAGCATTTT
CASRQRGLGNQPQHF
>few|TRBD1|TRBV3-1|TRBJ1-2
TGTGCCAGCAGCCTATTGCCCACAGGGGCAACTAACTATGGCTACACCTTC
CASSLLPTGATNYGYTF
>many|NA|TRBV20-1|TRBJ2-2
TGCAGTGCTAGAGAGGCTGTGACCGGGGAGCTGTTTTTT
CSAREAVTGELFF
>many|NA|TRBV7-2|TRBJ1-1
TGTGCCAGCAGCGGGAGCTTGAACACTGAAGCTTTCTTT
CASSGSLNTEAFF